The TCR beta chain under discussion was sequenced for a study of T cell changes during pregnancy in multiple sclerosis. Only in-frame clones appear in the TCRdb table, and some are missing; sequencing was by immunoSEQ multiplex PCR. The sample records 69,000 or so clones, approximately 92% being singletons. Germline loops: CDR1 MNHEY, CDR2 SVGAGI. The ends were cut back, 6 bases at V and 3 bases at J, with 8 bases in the middle. The CDR3 extends over 13 amino acids. The sequence was obtained from a female donor with multiple sclerosis, enrolled in a pregnancy study. The sample was peripheral blood, taken before pregnancy. This chain uses TRBV6-5 with TRBJ2-2, with D tentatively TRBD2 (5 bases). CDR3 nucleotides: TGTGCCAGCAGCGAACTAGACACCGGGGAGCTGTTTTTT. This gives the protein CASSELDTGELFF.